Below are 9 T cell receptor beta chains sequenced from a single sample in a study of control samples from healthy donors and cancer patients. Profiled with immunoSEQ multiplex PCR; TCRdb holds only in-frame clones, not every one. This table holds about 160,000 clones, approximately 93% found once. Sequencing was performed on blood. The receptor set was obtained from a young man in good health.

This chain connects TRBV5-8 to TRBJ2-7; TRBD1 or TRBD2 may be the D gene (5 bases each). V gave up 1 base and J gave up 5 bases, with 13 bases separating them. The V gene's germline CDR1 is SGHTS and CDR2 YDEGEE. The CDR3 covers 14 residues. For the CDR3, the DNA is TGTGCCAGCAGCTTGTCCCAGGGAGTAAACGAGCAGTACTTC. It translates to CASSLSQGVNEQYF. The full variable domain, completed using reference TRBV5-8 and TRBJ2-7, is EAGVTQSPTHLIKTRGQQATLRCSPISGHTSVYWYQQALGLGLQFLLWYDEGEERNRGNFPPRFSGRQFPNYSSELNVNALELEDSALYLCASSLSQGVNEQYFGPGTRLTVT.

This sequence joins TRBV4-2 and TRBJ2-3, with TRBD2 matching 11 bases. CDR3 length: 20 amino acids. Germline CDR1 and CDR2: LGHNA and YNFKEQ. Trimming removed 1 base from V and 3 bases from J; junction bases left unmatched: 15. DNA for the CDR3: TGTGCCAGCAGCCAAGCCGATAACCTGTTAGCGGGGGGGGATACAGATACGCAGTATTTT. This codes for CASSQADNLLAGGDTDTQYF.

This chain links TRBV19 with TRBJ1-6; D is perhaps TRBD1 (6 bases). The CDR3 runs to 14 residues. Germline values: CDR1 LNHDA, CDR2 SQIVND (reference sequence). Trimming pared 4 bases from V and 9 bases from J, leaving 13 bases between. The CDR3 DNA sequence: TGTGCCAGTAGTAGGAACAGGGAGTTTTCACCCCTCCACTTT. This gives the protein CASSRNREFSPLHF. Combining the CDR3 with reference TRBV19 and TRBJ1-6 gives the whole variable domain DGGITQSPKYLFRKEGQNVTLSCEQNLNHDAMYWYRQDPGQGLRLIYYSQIVNDFQKGDIAEGYSVSREKKESFPLTVTSAQKNPTAFYLCASSRNREFSPLHFGNGTRLTVT.

The chain is built from TRBV2 and TRBJ2-7, with 7 bases identical to TRBD1. The CDR3 is made up of 12 amino acids. Germline loops: CDR1 SNHLY, CDR2 FYNNEI. J lost 7 bases, V lost 8 bases, and 8 bases had no gene match. The CDR3 DNA reads as TGTGCCAGCTACAGGGGCGGTGGGGAGCAGTACTTC. Translating gives CASYRGGGEQYF. The variable domain in full, completed from reference TRBV2 and TRBJ2-7, reads EPEVTQTPSHQVTQMGQEVILRCVPISNHLYFYWYRQILGQKVEFLVSFYNNEISEKSEIFDDQFSVERPDGSNFTLKIRSTKLEDSAMYFCASYRGGGEQYFGPGTRLTVT.

The rearrangement links TRBV9 to TRBJ2-2; perhaps TRBD1 as D (5 bases). Germline assignment: CDR1 SGDLS and CDR2 YYNGEE. Trimming stripped 7 bases from V and 0 bases from J, with 13 bases between. The CDR3 has 15 residues. The CDR3 bases are TGTGCCAGCGCCAGCGCAGGGTCGAACACCGGGGAGCTGTTTTTT. Translation: CASASAGSNTGELFF.

The V and J genes are TRBV6-4 and TRBJ2-5, with 8 bases matching TRBD2. This CDR3 comprises 13 residues. CDR1 is MRHNA and CDR2 is SNTAGT in the germline V gene. The ends lost 8 bases at V and 5 bases at J; junction bases unmatched: 7. The CDR3 sequence is CASSREERETQYF. The CDR3 DNA reads TGTGCCAGCTCGCGGGAGGAGCGGGAGACCCAGTACTTC.

V gene TRBV27 combines with J gene TRBJ1-4, with 7 bases aligning to TRBD1. Germline CDR1 reads MNHEY; CDR2 reads SMNVEV (reference sequence). The length of the CDR3 is 15 residues. The V gene end was trimmed by 2 bases and the J gene end by 6 bases; junction bases not matched to a gene: 6. DNA of the CDR3: TGTGCCAGCAGTTTACACCCCAGGGGGGATGAAAAACTGTTTTTT. Its translation: CASSLHPRGDEKLFF.

This chain links TRBV20-1 with TRBJ2-2; the match to TRBD1 covers 9 bases. CDR1 DFQATT and CDR2 SNEGSKA come from the germline V gene (reference sequence). Unmatched junction bases numbered 4, after V lost 3 bases and J lost 5 bases. This CDR3 comprises 14 residues. The chain's CDR3 is CSASPGTGTGELFF. The CDR3 nucleotides read TGCAGTGCTAGTCCCGGGACAGGGACCGGGGAGCTGTTTTTT.

The genes are TRBV3-1 (or the pseudogene TRBV3-2) and TRBJ2-7; D ambiguous. CDR3 size: 15 residues. The germline V gene has CDR1 LGHDT and CDR2 YNNKEL (reference sequence). V gave up 1 base and J gave up 0 bases, with 10 bases separating them. The CDR3 nucleotides read TGTGCCAGCAGCCAAGTCCGGGTCAGCTCCTACGAGCAGTACTTC. Its translation is CASSQVRVSSYEQYF.